This T cell receptor (beta chain) is drawn from a study of radiotherapy plus CTLA-4 blockade in lung cancer. Unmatched junction bases numbered 5, after V lost 0 bases and J lost 4 bases. The CDR3 covers 18 residues. Germline V CDR1 and CDR2: PRHDT, FYEKMQ (reference sequence). Patients in the study, people with chemo-refractory metastatic non-small-cell lung cancer, received focal radiation plus ipilimumab CTLA-4 blockade. This clone was counted once. Its specificity is not known. Findings of the study overall: Following radiotherapy plus ipilimumab, tumor-derived TCR clones expanded in the blood.

Profiled with immunoSEQ multiplex PCR; TCRdb holds only in-frame clones, not every one. The data contain about 48,000 clones, 86% of them singletons. The chain uses TRBV13 and TRBJ2-1; 14 positions match TRBD2. This clonotype originated in a human donor with non-small cell lung cancer that progressed on radiotherapy plus ipilimumab. Some clones in this sample may be carry-over from other donors' samples. Sequenced material: peripheral blood, taken from a patient treated with radiotherapy plus ipilimumab. CDR3 protein: CASSLGLGLAGGYNEQFF. The DNA for the CDR3 is TGTGCCAGCAGCTTAGGCCTTGGACTAGCGGGGGGTTACAATGAGCAGTTCTTC.